This T cell receptor beta chain originates from a study of human T cells and chemical hapten exposure. CDR3 size: 15 residues. CDR1 and CDR2 from the germline V gene are SGHVS and FQNEAQ. V trimming: 0 bases; J trimming: 0 bases; junction bases outside the gene matches: 1. As to time point: patch test 3, about 24 weeks after DPC sensitization. The treatment here: therapeutic diphenylcyclopropenone sensitization with weekly scalp DPC. TCRdb ran MiXCR on the RACE reads and lists one entry per CDR3 protein. The sample contains 150,000 to 200,000 distinct CDR3 sequences, under 30% of which appear only once.

The chain is built from TRBV7-8 and TRBJ1-1; 7 bases are a match to TRBD1. The origin of this receptor is a middle-aged woman with alopecia areata. Some clones in this sample may be carry-over from other donors' samples. Sequencing used whole blood, obtained in connection with sensitization to the hapten diphenylcyclopropenone (DPC). The CDR3 DNA reads TGTGCCAGCAGCTTAGCGGGACAGTTGAACACTGAAGCTTTCTTT. Residues: CASSLAGQLNTEAFF.